This T cell receptor beta chain stems from a study of T-cell reconstitution after alpha-beta-depleted transplantation in children. The V and J ends lost 6 bases and 6 bases, in that order; junction bases with no gene match: 5. The CDR3 is 14 amino acids. At least ten counts were recorded for this clonotype. Its matching antigen is unknown. General study findings and limits: Alpha-beta T cells present about two months after transplant were reported to originate from several hundred expanded graft clones. At the one-year point after transplant, T-cell counts and TCRbeta diversity were found to come mostly from T cells that had been newly produced.

Unique molecular identifiers were incorporated when the TCRbeta library was constructed. In TCRdb, the PCR reads were re-called with MiXCR into one record per CDR3 protein. The sample holds about 640,000 distinct CDR3 sequences, roughly 13% seen once. This clonotype originated in a male patient younger than 18 who had a stem cell transplant for acute myeloid leukemia, so the T cells may come from the graft donor. The gene calls are TRBV12-3 or TRBV12-4 and TRBJ2-1; TRBD2 matches 10 bases. Here the sequenced sample was PBMCs, mostly from graft donor cells, taken 360 days after TCRalphabeta/CD19-depleted stem cell transplant. Written as DNA, the CDR3 is TGTGCCAGCAGCCCCGGGACTAGCGCCAATGAGCAGTTCTTC. Protein sequence: CASSPGTSANEQFF.